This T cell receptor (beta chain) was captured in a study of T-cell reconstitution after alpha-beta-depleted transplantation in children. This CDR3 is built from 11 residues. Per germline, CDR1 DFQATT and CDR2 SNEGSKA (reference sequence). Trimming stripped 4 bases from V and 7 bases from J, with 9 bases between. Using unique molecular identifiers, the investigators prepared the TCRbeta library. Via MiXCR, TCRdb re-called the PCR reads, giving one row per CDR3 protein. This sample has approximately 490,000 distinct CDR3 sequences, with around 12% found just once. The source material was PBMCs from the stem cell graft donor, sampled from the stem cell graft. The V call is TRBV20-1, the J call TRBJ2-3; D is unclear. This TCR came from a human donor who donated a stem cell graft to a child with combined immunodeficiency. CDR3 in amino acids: CSANFVNTQYF. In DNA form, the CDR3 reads TGCAGTGCTAATTTTGTGAATACGCAGTATTTT.